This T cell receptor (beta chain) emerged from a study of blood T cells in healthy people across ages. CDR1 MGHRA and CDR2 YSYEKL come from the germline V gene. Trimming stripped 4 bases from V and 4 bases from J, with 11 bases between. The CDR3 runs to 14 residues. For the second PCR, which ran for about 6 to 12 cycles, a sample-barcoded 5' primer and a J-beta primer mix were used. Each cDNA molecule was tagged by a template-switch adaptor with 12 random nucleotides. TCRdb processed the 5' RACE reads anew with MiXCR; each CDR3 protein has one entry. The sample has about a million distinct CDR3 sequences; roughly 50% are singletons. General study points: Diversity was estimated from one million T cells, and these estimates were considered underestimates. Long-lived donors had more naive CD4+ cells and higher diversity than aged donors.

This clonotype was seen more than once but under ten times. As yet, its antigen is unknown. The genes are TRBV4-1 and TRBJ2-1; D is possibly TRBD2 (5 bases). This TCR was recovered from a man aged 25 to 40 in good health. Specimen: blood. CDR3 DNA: TGCGCCAGCAGCCCTGGACTGGGGTACAATGAGCAGTTCTTC. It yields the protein CASSPGLGYNEQFF.